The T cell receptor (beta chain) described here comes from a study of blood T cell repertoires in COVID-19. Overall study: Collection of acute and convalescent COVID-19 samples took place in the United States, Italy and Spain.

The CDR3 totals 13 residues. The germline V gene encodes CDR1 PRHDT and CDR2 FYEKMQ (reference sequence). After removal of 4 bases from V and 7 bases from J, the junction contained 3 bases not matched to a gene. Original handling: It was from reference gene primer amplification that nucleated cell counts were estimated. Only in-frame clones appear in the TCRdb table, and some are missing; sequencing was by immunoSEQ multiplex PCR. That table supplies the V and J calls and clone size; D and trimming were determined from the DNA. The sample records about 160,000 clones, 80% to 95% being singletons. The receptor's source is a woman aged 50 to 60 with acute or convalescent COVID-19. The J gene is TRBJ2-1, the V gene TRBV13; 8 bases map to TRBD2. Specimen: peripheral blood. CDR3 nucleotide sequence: TGTGCCAGCAGCTCCGGGACTAGGAATGAGCAGTTCTTC. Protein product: CASSSGTRNEQFF.